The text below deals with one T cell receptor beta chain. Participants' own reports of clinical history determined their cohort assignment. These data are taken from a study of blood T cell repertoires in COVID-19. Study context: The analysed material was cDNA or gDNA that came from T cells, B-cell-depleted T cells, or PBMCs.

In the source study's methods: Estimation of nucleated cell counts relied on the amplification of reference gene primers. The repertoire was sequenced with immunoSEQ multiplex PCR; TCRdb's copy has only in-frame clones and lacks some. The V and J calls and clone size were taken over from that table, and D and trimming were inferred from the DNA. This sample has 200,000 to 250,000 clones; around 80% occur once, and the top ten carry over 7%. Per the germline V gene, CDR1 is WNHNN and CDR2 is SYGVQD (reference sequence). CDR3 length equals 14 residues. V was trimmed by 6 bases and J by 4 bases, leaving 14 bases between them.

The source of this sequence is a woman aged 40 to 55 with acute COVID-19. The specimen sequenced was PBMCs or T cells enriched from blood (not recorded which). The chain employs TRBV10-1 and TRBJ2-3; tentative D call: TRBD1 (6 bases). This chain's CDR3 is CASSDRRTSDTQYF. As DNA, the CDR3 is TGCGCCAGCAGCGACAGGAGAACCTCAGATACGCAGTATTTT.